The 25 T cell receptor beta chains reported below all come from one sample, sequenced in a study of regulatory T cells in long-lasting Graves disease. As to time point: newly diagnosed GD, antithyroid drugs for less than 3 months. The TCR library was made from RNA extracted from PBMCs. Both iRepertoire HTBI primers and Arm-PCR of CDR3 regions were used to build the TCR beta libraries. TCRdb redid the calling of the multiplex PCR reads with MiXCR, one entry per CDR3 protein. The sample records hundreds of thousands of distinct CDR3 sequences, about 16% being singletons. The sample was also reused in another study, on T cells in Graves' hyperthyroidism and ophthalmopathy.

The sample in question was peripheral blood mononuclear cells (PBMCs), obtained at new diagnosis, from a patient treated with antithyroid drugs. The receptors shown here come from a young man with Graves disease.

The CDR3 loop reads CASSSRDRGSEKLFF. CDR3 in DNA: TGTGCCAGCAGCTCACGGGACAGGGGTTCTGAAAAACTGTTTTTT. The rearrangement uses TRBV11-2 and TRBJ1-4, with 10 positions matching TRBD1. The V gene end was trimmed by 4 bases and the J gene end by 7 bases; junction bases not matched to a gene: 6. Germline CDR1 and CDR2: SGHAT and FQNNGV. This CDR3 has 15 residues.

This clonotype has at least ten counts. The J gene is TRBJ2-3, the V gene TRBV5-6, with TRBD2 matching over 14 bases. Germline V lookup: CDR1 SGHDT, CDR2 YYEEEE. The CDR3 sequence is 15 residues long. The junction had 3 bases not matched to a gene; V was cut back by 5 bases and J by 4 bases. CDR3 loop: CASRKTSGRADTQYF. For the CDR3, the DNA is TGTGCCAGCAGGAAGACTAGCGGGAGGGCAGATACGCAGTATTTT.

This chain joins TRBV30 and TRBJ2-3; D is ambiguous. Trimming stripped 2 bases from V and 1 base from J, with 13 bases between. CDR3 length: 15 amino acids. Germline V gene sequence: CDR1 GTSNPN, CDR2 SVGIG (reference sequence). CDR3 bases: TGTGCCTGGAGTCCAAACTCACTTGGCACAGATACGCAGTATTTT. Translated: CAWSPNSLGTDTQYF. The whole variable domain, filled in from reference TRBV30 and TRBJ2-3, reads SQTIHQWPATLVQPVGSPLSLECTVEGTSNPNLYWYRQAAGRGLQLLFYSVGIGQISSEVPQNLSASRPQDRQFILSSKKLLLSDSGFYLCAWSPNSLGTDTQYFGPGTRLTVL.

This clonotype showed up just a few times. The V gene is TRBV19, the J gene TRBJ2-1; TRBD1 matches 7 bases. CDR1 is LNHDA and CDR2 is SQIVND in the germline V gene (reference sequence). The length of the CDR3 is 18 residues. Trimming cost V 0 bases and J 8 bases; bases outside gene matches: 16. The CDR3: CASSIDRDSPAWFDEQFF. For the CDR3, the DNA is TGTGCCAGTAGTATAGATAGGGACAGCCCCGCTTGGTTCGATGAGCAGTTCTTC.

This rearrangement joins TRBV2 to TRBJ1-2; D perhaps matches TRBD1 (5 bases). This CDR3 comprises 14 residues. V was pared by 10 bases and J by 3 bases, with 18 bases between. Germline V gene data show CDR1 as SNHLY and CDR2 as FYNNEI. The DNA for the CDR3 is TGTGCCATACACCGGATAGGGGTTGACTATGGCTACACCTTC. It is translated as CAIHRIGVDYGYTF.

This clonotype has ten or more counts. The chain employs TRBV5-5 and TRBJ2-1, with 10 positions matching TRBD2. The CDR3 length is 16 residues. CDR1 SGHKS and CDR2 YYEKEE come from the germline V gene (reference sequence). Trimming removed 0 bases from V and 3 bases from J; junction bases left unmatched: 3. The CDR3 sequence is CASSLGVAGGYNEQFF. DNA of the CDR3: TGTGCCAGCAGCTTGGGGGTAGCGGGAGGCTACAATGAGCAGTTCTTC.

This clonotype has just a few counts. The rearrangement joins TRBV10-3 to TRBJ1-1, with TRBD1 matching over 7 bases. The CDR3 is 12 amino acids. With 0 bases clipped from V and 14 bases from J, the junction kept 6 bases outside the gene matches. Germline values: CDR1 ENHRY, CDR2 SYGVKD. The CDR3 DNA is TGTGCCATCAGTGAGTCAGGACAGGAATGCTTCTTT. This gives the protein CAISESGQECFF.

This clonotype occurred many times. CDR3 loop: CASSPEGQGPYNEQFF. CDR3 nucleotide sequence: TGTGCCAGCAGCCCCGAGGGACAGGGCCCCTACAATGAGCAGTTCTTC. V and J are TRBV12-3 or TRBV12-4 and TRBJ2-1; 9 nucleotides match TRBD1. CDR3 length: 16 residues. After removal of 6 bases from V and 2 bases from J, the junction contained 8 bases not matched to a gene.

This clonotype has at least ten counts. The chain uses TRBV2 and TRBJ2-1; TRBD2 aligns across 8 bases. This CDR3 region has 17 residues. CDR1 and CDR2 from the germline V gene are SNHLY and FYNNEI. The junction had 14 bases not matched to a gene; V was cut back by 10 bases and J by 0 bases. The CDR3 DNA reads TGTGCCACCTATGAAATTGCCGGGACTAGCTCCTACAATGAGCAGTTCTTC. Translation: CATYEIAGTSSYNEQFF.

The sample holds many counts of this clonotype. The chain links TRBV7-9 to TRBJ1-1; D call uncertain. Trimming took off 1 base at V and 1 base at J, with 10 bases between the two ends. This CDR3 is built from 15 residues. The germline V gene encodes CDR1 SEHNR and CDR2 FQNEAQ (reference sequence). CDR3 in DNA: TGTGCCAGCAGCTTAGAGGTAGGGAAGAACACTGAAGCTTTCTTT. Amino acids: CASSLEVGKNTEAFF.

The chain combines TRBV20-1 with TRBJ2-5, with D tentatively TRBD1 (6 bases). V was cut by 5 bases and J by 0 bases, with 7 bases left in between. This CDR3 comprises 12 residues. The germline V gene has CDR1 DFQATT and CDR2 SNEGSKA (reference sequence). The CDR3 loop reads CSAGGNQETQYF. CDR3 DNA sequence: TGCAGTGCTGGGGGCAACCAAGAGACCCAGTACTTC.

In this sample, this clonotype turned up a few times. The genes are TRBV9 and TRBJ2-7; 7 bases align to TRBD2. CDR3 length: 14 amino acids. The J segment lost 5 bases and the V segment lost 0 bases, leaving 5 bases of the junction unmatched. Germline V gene lookup returns CDR1 SGDLS and CDR2 YYNGEE. CDR3 sequence: CASSVELAGDEQYF. The CDR3 bases are TGTGCCAGCAGCGTAGAGTTAGCGGGTGACGAGCAGTACTTC.

This clonotype was counted at least ten times. The chain carries TRBV20-1 and TRBJ2-1; 11 bases are shared with TRBD2. V dropped 0 bases and J dropped 5; count of bases not matched to a gene: 3. There are 15 residues in the CDR3. In germline, CDR1 is DFQATT, CDR2 SNEGSKA (reference sequence). The CDR3 DNA sequence: TGCAGTGCTAGAGATGGACTAGCGGGCCACAATGAGCAGTTCTTC. Protein sequence: CSARDGLAGHNEQFF.

This chain uses TRBV3-1 with TRBJ2-5; 11 bases are a match to TRBD1. After removal of 1 base from V and 7 bases from J, the junction contained 2 bases not matched to a gene. CDR1 LGHDT and CDR2 YNNKEL come from the germline V gene (reference sequence). The CDR3 contains 14 residues. The CDR3 region has the DNA TGTGCCAGCAGCCAAGCGGGACAGGGGGGGACCCAGTACTTC. Amino acid sequence: CASSQAGQGGTQYF.

There are many counts of this clonotype. The chain joins TRBV12-3 or TRBV12-4 to TRBJ1-1; TRBD1 agrees at 8 bases. This CDR3 has 15 residues. V shed 2 bases, J shed 0 bases, and the junction held 2 bases outside the gene matches. CDR3 bases: TGTGCCAGCAGTTTACAGGGGGCCGTGAACACTGAAGCTTTCTTT. This sequence encodes CASSLQGAVNTEAFF.

This clonotype was recorded a few times. The chain couples TRBV12-3 or TRBV12-4 to TRBJ1-4, with 8 positions matching TRBD1. The CDR3 is made up of 15 amino acids. The V segment lost 5 bases and the J segment 5 bases; nucleotides outside the gene matches: 7. The CDR3 sequence: CASSPLQGVNEKLFF. CDR3 sequence (DNA): TGTGCCAGCAGTCCTTTACAGGGGGTCAATGAAAAACTGTTTTTT.

A few counts support this clonotype. The chain carries TRBV5-1 and TRBJ1-1; D not certain. V was pared by 0 bases and J by 8 bases, with 8 bases between. The CDR3 is 12 amino acids. The germline V gene encodes CDR1 SGHRS and CDR2 YFSETQ. The CDR3 nucleotides read TGCGCCAGCAGCTTGGCGGGGATAGAAGCTTTCTTT. It is translated as CASSLAGIEAFF.

The chain has TRBV5-1 and TRBJ1-1; no clear D. The CDR3 is 15 amino acids. Germline values: CDR1 SGHRS, CDR2 YFSETQ. Trimming shortened V by 5 bases and J by 2 bases, and 16 bases separated the two germline ends. CDR3: CASSSHPGGNTEAFF. The CDR3 region has the DNA TGCGCCAGCAGTTCACACCCGGGTGGAAACACTGAAGCTTTCTTT. The variable domain in full, with the rest retrieved from reference TRBV5-1 and TRBJ1-1, is KAGVTQTPRYLIKTRGQQVTLSCSPISGHRSVSWYQQTPGQGLQFLFEYFSETQRNKGNFPGRFSGRQFSNSRSEMNVSTLELGDSALYLCASSSHPGGNTEAFFGQGTRLTVV.

Many counts were recorded for this clonotype. This rearrangement joins TRBV27 to TRBJ2-7; the match to TRBD1 covers 8 bases. V shed 6 bases and J 5 bases; nucleotides not matched to a gene: 6. CDR1 is MNHEY, CDR2 SMNVEV, per germline (reference sequence). CDR3 length: 13 amino acids. The DNA of the CDR3 is TGTGCCAGCAGGCCGGACAGGGCCCACGAGCAGTACTTC. It encodes CASRPDRAHEQYF.

CDR3 amino acids: CASSLKGQPNEKLFF. The CDR3 DNA reads as TGTGCCAGCAGTTTAAAGGGACAGCCTAATGAAAAACTGTTTTTT. The chain joins TRBV27 to TRBJ1-4; 7 bases are shared with TRBD1. V was clipped by 2 bases and J by 3 bases; unmatched bases: 3. Germline CDR1 is MNHEY and CDR2 is SMNVEV (reference sequence). The CDR3 totals 15 residues. Combining the CDR3 with reference TRBV27 and TRBJ1-4 gives the whole variable domain EAQVTQNPRYLITVTGKKLTVTCSQNMNHEYMSWYRQDPGLGLRQIYYSMNVEVTDKGDVPEGYKVSRKEKRNFPLILESPSPNQTSLYFCASSLKGQPNEKLFFGSGTQLSVL.

The chain is built from TRBV20-1 and TRBJ1-2; no clear D gene. The CDR3 contains 11 residues. Germline lookup yields CDR1 DFQATT and CDR2 SNEGSKA (reference sequence). Trimming left V 3 bases short and J 4 bases short, with 6 bases between. The CDR3: CSASNSYGYTF. CDR3 nucleotides: TGCAGTGCTAGCAATAGCTATGGCTACACCTTC.

This clonotype was detected ten times or more. The chain joins TRBV19 to TRBJ2-3, with TRBD2 matching 8 bases. The V gene end was trimmed by 4 bases and the J gene end by 4 bases; junction bases not matched to a gene: 7. CDR1 LNHDA and CDR2 SQIVND come from the germline V gene (reference sequence). This CDR3 spans 15 amino acids. The CDR3 sequence: CASSTTGAGADTQYF. The CDR3 region has the DNA TGTGCCAGTAGTACAACCGGAGCGGGAGCAGATACGCAGTATTTT.

This clonotype occurred a few times. The V call is TRBV20-1, the J call TRBJ2-1, with D perhaps given as TRBD1 or TRBD2 (5 bases each). V was cut by 2 bases and J by 3 bases, with 11 bases left in between. The CDR3 is 14 amino acids. In germline, CDR1 is DFQATT, CDR2 SNEGSKA (reference sequence). The CDR3 is CSARSGGYYNEQFF. The CDR3 DNA sequence: TGCAGTGCTAGAAGTGGGGGATACTACAATGAGCAGTTCTTC.

This clonotype was counted ten times or more. V gene TRBV12-3 or TRBV12-4 combines with J gene TRBJ2-7; TRBD1 might be the D (5 bases). The CDR3 is 14 residues long. V shed 7 bases and J shed 6 bases, with 19 bases lying between them. The CDR3 nucleotides read TGTGCCAGCACCTCTGGGGCAGGTCTTGCCGAGCAGTACTTC. Translated: CASTSGAGLAEQYF.

This clonotype was detected many times. J is TRBJ2-3 and V is TRBV27; no clear D. Germline V gives CDR1 MNHEY, CDR2 SMNVEV (reference sequence). V was shortened by 3 bases and J by 4 bases, with 11 bases between the two germline ends. This CDR3 is built from 14 residues. The CDR3 bases are TGTGCCAGCAGTTTGACCAGCCCAGCAGATACGCAGTATTTT. Translating gives CASSLTSPADTQYF.